This TCR beta chain was obtained from a study of CD8 T cells in ankylosing spondylitis. MiXCR, run by TCRdb on the 5' RACE reads, gives a single entry per CDR3 protein. Altogether 200,000 or so distinct CDR3 sequences are present, around a sixth being singletons, with the ten largest covering approximately 4%. The CDR3 loop spans 16 amino acids. Germline V gene sequence: CDR1 SGHKS, CDR2 YYEKEE (reference sequence). The germline V and J ends were trimmed by 0 bases and 0 bases, with 10 bases remaining between them. This clonotype was seen ten or more times. Its target is not known. Whole-study results and caveats: Characteristic, it appeared, of ankylosing spondylitis blood was a TCR beta motif of about eight highly homologous variants.

The clonotype originates from a male donor under 30 with ankylosing spondylitis or in good health (not recorded which). The rearrangement joins TRBV5-5 to TRBJ2-1, with D possibly TRBD1 on 5 matching bases. The specimen was blood, either unsorted or a sorted T cell fraction (not recorded which). CDR3 sequence reads: CASSLVYRGSYNEQFF. CDR3 bases: TGTGCCAGCAGCTTGGTCTATAGGGGCTCCTACAATGAGCAGTTCTTC.